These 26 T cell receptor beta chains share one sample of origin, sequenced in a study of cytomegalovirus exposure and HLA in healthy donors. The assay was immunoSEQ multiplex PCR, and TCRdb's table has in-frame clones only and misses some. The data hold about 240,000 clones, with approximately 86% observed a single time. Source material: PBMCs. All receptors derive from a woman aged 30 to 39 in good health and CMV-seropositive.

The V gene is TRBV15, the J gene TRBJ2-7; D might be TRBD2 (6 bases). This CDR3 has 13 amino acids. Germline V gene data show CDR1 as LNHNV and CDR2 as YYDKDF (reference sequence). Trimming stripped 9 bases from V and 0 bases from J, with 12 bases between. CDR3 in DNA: TGTGCCACGTCGCCGGGGGTCTCCTACGAGCAGTACTTC. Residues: CATSPGVSYEQYF. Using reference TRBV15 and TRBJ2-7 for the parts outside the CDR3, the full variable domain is DAMVIQNPRYQVTQFGKPVTLSCSQTLNHNVMYWYQQKSSQAPKLLFHYYDKDFNNEADTPDNFQSRRPNTSFCFLDIRSPGLGDTAMYLCATSPGVSYEQYFGPGTRLTVT.

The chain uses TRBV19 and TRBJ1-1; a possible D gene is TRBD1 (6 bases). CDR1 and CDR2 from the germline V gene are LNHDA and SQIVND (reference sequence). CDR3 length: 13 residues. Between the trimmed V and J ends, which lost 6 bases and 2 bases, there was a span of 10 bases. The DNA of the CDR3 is TGTGCCAGTAGGGACAGAGTCAACACTGAAGCTTTCTTT. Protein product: CASRDRVNTEAFF.

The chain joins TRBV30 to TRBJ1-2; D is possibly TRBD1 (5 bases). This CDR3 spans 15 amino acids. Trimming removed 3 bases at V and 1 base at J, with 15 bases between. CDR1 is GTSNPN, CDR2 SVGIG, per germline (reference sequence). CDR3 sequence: CAWRLSTADNYGYTF. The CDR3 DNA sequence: TGTGCCTGGAGACTGTCGACAGCAGATAACTATGGCTACACCTTC. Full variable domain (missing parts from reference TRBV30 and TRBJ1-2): SQTIHQWPATLVQPVGSPLSLECTVEGTSNPNLYWYRQAAGRGLQLLFYSVGIGQISSEVPQNLSASRPQDRQFILSSKKLLLSDSGFYLCAWRLSTADNYGYTFGSGTRLTVV.

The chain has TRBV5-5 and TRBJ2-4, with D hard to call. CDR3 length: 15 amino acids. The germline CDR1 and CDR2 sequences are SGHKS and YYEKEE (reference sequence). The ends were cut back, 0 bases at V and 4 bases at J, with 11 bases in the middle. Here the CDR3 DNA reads TGTGCCAGCAGCTTGGTGGTACTACGAAAAAACATTCAGTACTTC. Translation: CASSLVVLRKNIQYF.

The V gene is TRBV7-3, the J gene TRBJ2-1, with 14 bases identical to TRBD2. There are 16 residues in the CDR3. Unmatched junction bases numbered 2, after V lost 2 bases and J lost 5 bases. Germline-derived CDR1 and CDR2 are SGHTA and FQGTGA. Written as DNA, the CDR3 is TGTGCCAGCAGCTTAGGACTAGCGGGAGGCAACAATGAGCAGTTCTTC. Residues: CASSLGLAGGNNEQFF.

The CDR3 reads CASSIEKNRTGNEQFF. CDR3 coding DNA: TGTGCCAGTAGTATAGAGAAGAACAGGACAGGCAATGAGCAGTTCTTC. The chain recombines TRBV19 with TRBJ2-1; 7 nucleotides align to TRBD1. The CDR3 sequence is 16 residues long. The V gene end was trimmed by 0 bases and the J gene end by 6 bases; junction bases not matched to a gene: 8. CDR1 is LNHDA and CDR2 is SQIVND in the germline V gene (reference sequence).

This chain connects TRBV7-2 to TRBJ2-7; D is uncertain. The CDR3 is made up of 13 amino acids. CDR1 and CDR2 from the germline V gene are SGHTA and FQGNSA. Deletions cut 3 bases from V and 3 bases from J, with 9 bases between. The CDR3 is CASSLYLSYEQYF. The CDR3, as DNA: TGTGCCAGCAGCTTGTATCTTAGCTACGAGCAGTACTTC.

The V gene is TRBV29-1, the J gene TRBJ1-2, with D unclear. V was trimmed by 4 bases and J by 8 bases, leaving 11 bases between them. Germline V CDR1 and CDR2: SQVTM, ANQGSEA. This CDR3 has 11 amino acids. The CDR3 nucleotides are TGCAGCGTTGGTAGGGAGGCGGGCTACACCTTC. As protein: CSVGREAGYTF. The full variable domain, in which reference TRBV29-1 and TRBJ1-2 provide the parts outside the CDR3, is SAVISQKPSRDICQRGTSLTIQCQVDSQVTMMFWYRQQPGQSLTLIATANQGSEATYESGFVIDKFPISRPNLTFSTLTVSNMSPEDSSIYLCSVGREAGYTFGSGTRLTVV.

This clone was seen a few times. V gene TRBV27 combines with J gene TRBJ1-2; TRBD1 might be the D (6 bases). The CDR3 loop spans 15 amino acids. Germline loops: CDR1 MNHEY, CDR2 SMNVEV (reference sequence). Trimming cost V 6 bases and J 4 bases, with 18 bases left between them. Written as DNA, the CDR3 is TGTGCCAGCAGGGACCGGAACACAGGGATCTATGGCTACACCTTC. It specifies CASRDRNTGIYGYTF.

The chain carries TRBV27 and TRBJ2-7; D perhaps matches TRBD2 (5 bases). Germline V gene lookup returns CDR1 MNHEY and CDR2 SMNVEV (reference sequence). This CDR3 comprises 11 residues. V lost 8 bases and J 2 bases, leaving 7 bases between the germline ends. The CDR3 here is CASGRTYEQYF. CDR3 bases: TGTGCCAGCGGGAGAACCTACGAGCAGTACTTC.

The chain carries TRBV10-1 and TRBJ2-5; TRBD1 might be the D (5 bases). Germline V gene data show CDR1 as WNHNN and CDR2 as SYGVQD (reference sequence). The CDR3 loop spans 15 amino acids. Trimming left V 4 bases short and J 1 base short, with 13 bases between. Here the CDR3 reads CASSAAGAGQETQYF. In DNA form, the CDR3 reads TGCGCCAGCAGTGCCGCTGGGGCTGGCCAAGAGACCCAGTACTTC.

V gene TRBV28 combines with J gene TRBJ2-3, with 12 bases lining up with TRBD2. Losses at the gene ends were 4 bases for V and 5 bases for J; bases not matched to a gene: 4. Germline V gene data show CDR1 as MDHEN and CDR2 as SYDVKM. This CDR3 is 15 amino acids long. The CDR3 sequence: CASSSLAGGKDTQYF. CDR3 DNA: TGTGCCAGCAGTTCTCTAGCGGGAGGGAAAGATACGCAGTATTTT.

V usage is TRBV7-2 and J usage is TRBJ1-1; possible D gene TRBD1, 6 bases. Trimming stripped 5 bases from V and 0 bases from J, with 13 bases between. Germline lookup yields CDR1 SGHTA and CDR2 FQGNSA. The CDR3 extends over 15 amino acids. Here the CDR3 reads CASSVHRVMNTEAFF. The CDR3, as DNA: TGTGCCAGCAGCGTCCACAGGGTCATGAACACTGAAGCTTTCTTT.

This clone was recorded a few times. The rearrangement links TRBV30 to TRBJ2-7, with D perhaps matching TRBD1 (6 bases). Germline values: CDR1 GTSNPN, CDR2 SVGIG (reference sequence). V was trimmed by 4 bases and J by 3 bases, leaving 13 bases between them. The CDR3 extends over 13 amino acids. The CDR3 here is CAWNIDRFYEQYF. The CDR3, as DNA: TGTGCCTGGAATATCGACAGGTTCTACGAGCAGTACTTC.

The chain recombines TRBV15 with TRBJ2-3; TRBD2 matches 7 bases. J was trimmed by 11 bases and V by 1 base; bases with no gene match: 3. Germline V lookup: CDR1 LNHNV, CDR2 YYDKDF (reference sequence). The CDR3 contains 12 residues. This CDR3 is CATSRVLAEQYF. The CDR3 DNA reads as TGTGCCACCAGCAGAGTCCTAGCGGAGCAGTATTTT.

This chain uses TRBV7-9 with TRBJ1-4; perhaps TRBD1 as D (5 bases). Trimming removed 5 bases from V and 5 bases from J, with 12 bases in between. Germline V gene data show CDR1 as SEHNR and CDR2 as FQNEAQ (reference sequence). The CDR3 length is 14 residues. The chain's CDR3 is CASSPQQGNEKLFF. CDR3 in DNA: TGTGCCAGCAGCCCCCAGCAGGGCAATGAAAAACTGTTTTTT.

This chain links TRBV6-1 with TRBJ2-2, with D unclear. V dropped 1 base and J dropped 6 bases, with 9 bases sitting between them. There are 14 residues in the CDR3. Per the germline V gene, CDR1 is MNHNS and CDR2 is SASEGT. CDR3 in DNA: TGTGCCAGCAGTGAAGGGCTAGACCCCGGGGAGCTGTTTTTT. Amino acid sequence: CASSEGLDPGELFF.

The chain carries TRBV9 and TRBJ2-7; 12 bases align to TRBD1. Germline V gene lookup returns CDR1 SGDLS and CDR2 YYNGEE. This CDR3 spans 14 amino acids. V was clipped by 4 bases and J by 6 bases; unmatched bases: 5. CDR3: CASSLRDRGLEQYF. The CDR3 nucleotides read TGTGCCAGCAGCCTCCGGGACAGGGGGCTCGAGCAGTACTTC.

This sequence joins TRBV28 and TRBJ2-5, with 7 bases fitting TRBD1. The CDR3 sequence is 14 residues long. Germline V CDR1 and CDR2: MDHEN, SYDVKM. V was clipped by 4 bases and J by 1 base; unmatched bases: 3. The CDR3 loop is CASSSRQGQETQYF. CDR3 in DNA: TGTGCCAGCAGTTCTCGACAGGGCCAAGAGACCCAGTACTTC.

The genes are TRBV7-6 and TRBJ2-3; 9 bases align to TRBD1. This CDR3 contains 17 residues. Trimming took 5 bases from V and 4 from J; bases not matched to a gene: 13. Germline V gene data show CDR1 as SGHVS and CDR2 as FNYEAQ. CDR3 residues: CASSRMMTGTGSDTQYF. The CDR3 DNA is TGTGCCAGCAGCCGAATGATGACCGGGACAGGGTCAGATACGCAGTATTTT.

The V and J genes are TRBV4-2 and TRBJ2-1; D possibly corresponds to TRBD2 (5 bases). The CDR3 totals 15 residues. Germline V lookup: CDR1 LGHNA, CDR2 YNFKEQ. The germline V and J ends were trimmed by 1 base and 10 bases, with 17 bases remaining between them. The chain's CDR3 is CASSQGWLAQGEQFF. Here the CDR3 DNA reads TGTGCCAGCAGCCAAGGATGGCTAGCCCAAGGAGAGCAGTTCTTC.

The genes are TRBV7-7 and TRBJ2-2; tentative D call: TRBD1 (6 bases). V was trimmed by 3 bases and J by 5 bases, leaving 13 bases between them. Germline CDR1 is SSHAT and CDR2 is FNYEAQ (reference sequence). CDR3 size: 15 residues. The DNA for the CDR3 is TGTGCCAGCAGCTTGGGGGCTGACTGGACCGGGGAGCTGTTTTTT. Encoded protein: CASSLGADWTGELFF. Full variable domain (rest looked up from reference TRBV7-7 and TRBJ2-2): GAGVSQSPRYKVTKRGQDVTLRCDPISSHATLYWYQQALGQGPEFLTYFNYEAQPDKSGLPSDRFSAERPEGSISTLTIQRTEQRDSAMYRCASSLGADWTGELFFGEGSRLTVL.

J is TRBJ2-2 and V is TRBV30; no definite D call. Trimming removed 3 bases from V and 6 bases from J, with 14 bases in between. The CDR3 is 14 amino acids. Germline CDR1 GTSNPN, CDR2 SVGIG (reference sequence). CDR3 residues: CAWSFYFLAGELFF. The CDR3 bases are TGTGCCTGGAGCTTCTACTTTCTTGCCGGGGAGCTGTTTTTT.

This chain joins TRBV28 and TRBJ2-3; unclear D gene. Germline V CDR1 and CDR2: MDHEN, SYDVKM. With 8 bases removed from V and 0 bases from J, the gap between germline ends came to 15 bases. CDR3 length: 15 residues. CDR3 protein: CASSMRRPSTDTQYF. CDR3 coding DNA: TGTGCCAGCTCTATGAGGAGACCTAGCACAGATACGCAGTATTTT.

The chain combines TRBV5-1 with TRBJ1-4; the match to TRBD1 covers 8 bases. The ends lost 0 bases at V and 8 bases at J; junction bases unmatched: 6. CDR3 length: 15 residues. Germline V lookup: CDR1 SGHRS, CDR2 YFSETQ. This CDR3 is CASSLDPAGGEKLFF. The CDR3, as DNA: TGCGCCAGCAGCTTGGATCCGGCAGGGGGCGAAAAACTGTTTTTT. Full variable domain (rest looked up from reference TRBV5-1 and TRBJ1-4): KAGVTQTPRYLIKTRGQQVTLSCSPISGHRSVSWYQQTPGQGLQFLFEYFSETQRNKGNFPGRFSGRQFSNSRSEMNVSTLELGDSALYLCASSLDPAGGEKLFFGSGTQLSVL.

The DNA of the CDR3 is TGTGCCATCAGTGAGTCGACAGGGAGCAATCAGCCCCAGCATTTT. It encodes CAISESTGSNQPQHF. The V call is TRBV10-3, the J call TRBJ1-5; 7 nucleotides agree with TRBD1. This CDR3 contains 15 residues. Germline loops: CDR1 ENHRY, CDR2 SYGVKD. V trimming: 0 bases; J trimming: 1 base; junction bases outside the gene matches: 0.